One and the same sample provided the 21 T cell receptor beta chains below, sequenced in a study of T cell changes during pregnancy in multiple sclerosis. Measured with immunoSEQ multiplex PCR; TCRdb has only the in-frame clones, and not every one. This sample has around 70,000 clones, with 75% to 95% found just once. The sample here was peripheral blood, taken in the second trimester of pregnancy. Every receptor here comes from a female donor with multiple sclerosis, enrolled in a pregnancy study.

This clone was found once. The chain's CDR3 is CASSQVSRDTEAFF. CDR3 nucleotide sequence: TGCGCCAGCAGCCAAGTCTCCAGGGACACTGAAGCTTTCTTT. The gene calls are TRBV4-3 and TRBJ1-1; possible D gene TRBD1, 5 bases. Germline CDR1 LGHNA, CDR2 YSLEER. V was clipped by 1 base and J by 3 bases, with 9 bases between them. The CDR3 sequence is 14 residues long.

This chain uses TRBV6-5 with TRBJ2-5; D might be TRBD2 (6 bases). CDR3 length: 15 amino acids. The V end lost 5 bases, the J end lost 5 bases, and 18 bases lay between the germline ends. CDR1 and CDR2 (germline): MNHEY, SVGAGI. CDR3 amino acids: CASSNAISGWETQYF. As DNA, the CDR3 is TGTGCCAGCAGTAACGCTATCAGCGGGTGGGAGACCCAGTACTTC.

The chain links TRBV18 to TRBJ2-5, with TRBD1 as a possible D gene (8 bases). V lost 5 bases and J 2 bases, leaving 15 bases between the germline ends. Germline values: CDR1 KGHSH, CDR2 LQKENI. The CDR3 is 15 amino acids. This CDR3 is CASSAQQGGQETQYF. CDR3 nucleotide sequence: TGTGCCAGCTCAGCACAACAGGGGGGGCAAGAGACCCAGTACTTC.

V gene TRBV12-5 combines with J gene TRBJ1-5, with 8 bases lining up with TRBD1. Germline CDR1 is LGHNT and CDR2 is FRNRAP. The CDR3 consists of 18 residues. Trimming removed 4 bases from V and 2 bases from J; junction bases left unmatched: 13. The CDR3 reads CASGSLRTGFRGNQPQHF. For the CDR3, the DNA is TGTGCTAGTGGTTCACTCCGGACAGGGTTCCGTGGCAATCAGCCCCAGCATTTT.

A few counts support this clone. The rearrangement links TRBV7-3 to TRBJ2-3; 7 bases line up with TRBD2. V lost 2 bases to trimming and J lost 4 bases; unmatched junction nucleotides: 6. Germline V gene data show CDR1 as SGHTA and CDR2 as FQGTGA. The CDR3 is 15 residues long. The chain's CDR3 is CASSLLPGGPDTQYF. The CDR3 nucleotides are TGTGCCAGCAGCTTATTGCCGGGGGGACCAGATACGCAGTATTTT.

This chain links TRBV7-9 with TRBJ1-2; weak D call: TRBD1 (5 bases). Germline lookup yields CDR1 SEHNR and CDR2 FQNEAQ (reference sequence). The CDR3 runs to 13 residues. V was pared by 3 bases and J by 2 bases, with 7 bases between. For the CDR3, the DNA is TGTGCCAGCAGCTTTTACAGGAACTATGGCTACACCTTC. Its protein product is CASSFYRNYGYTF. The full variable domain, in which reference TRBV7-9 and TRBJ1-2 provide the parts outside the CDR3, is DTGVSQNPRHKITKRGQNVTFRCDPISEHNRLYWYRQTLGQGPEFLTYFQNEAQLEKSRLLSDRFSAERPKGSFSTLEIQRTEQGDSAMYLCASSFYRNYGYTFGSGTRLTVV.

The DNA for the CDR3 is TGTGCCAGCAGCTTGGTCGGGGGAAACTATGGCTACACCTTC. Translating it yields CASSLVGGNYGYTF. This sequence joins TRBV5-6 and TRBJ1-2, with a weak D call TRBD1 (5 bases). Germline lookup yields CDR1 SGHDT and CDR2 YYEEEE. Trimming cost V 0 bases and J 2 bases, with 8 bases left between them. The CDR3 spans 14 residues. The full variable domain, its missing parts supplied by reference TRBV5-6 and TRBJ1-2, is DAGVTQSPTHLIKTRGQQVTLRCSPKSGHDTVSWYQQALGQGPQFIFQYYEEEERQRGNFPDRFSGHQFPNYSSELNVNALLLGDSALYLCASSLVGGNYGYTFGSGTRLTVV.

The rearrangement joins TRBV20-1 to TRBJ2-1; D is unresolved. The CDR3 runs to 11 residues. Germline values: CDR1 DFQATT, CDR2 SNEGSKA (reference sequence). The V end was cut by 3 bases, the J end by 6 bases, with 6 bases between. The CDR3 sequence: CSASNGNEQFF. The CDR3 DNA follows: TGCAGTGCTAGTAACGGCAATGAGCAGTTCTTC.

In this sample, this clone turned up once. The J gene is TRBJ2-4, the V gene TRBV5-4, with 9 positions matching TRBD1. The CDR3 contains 15 residues. V was clipped by 1 base and J by 4 bases; unmatched bases: 3. CDR1 and CDR2 (germline): SGHNT, YYREEE (reference sequence). CDR3 amino acids: CASSLQGQGKNIQYF. In DNA, the CDR3 is TGTGCCAGCAGCTTGCAAGGACAGGGGAAAAACATTCAGTACTTC.

V and J are TRBV4-3 and TRBJ1-4, with TRBD1 identical over 7 bases. Per the germline V gene, CDR1 is LGHNA and CDR2 is YSLEER. Trimming cost V 3 bases and J 7 bases; bases outside gene matches: 8. The CDR3 runs 15 residues. CDR3 sequence (DNA): TGCGCCAGCAGCCAGGATGGGACAGCCGGTGAAAAACTGTTTTTT. Translation gives CASSQDGTAGEKLFF.

The CDR3, as DNA: TGTGCCAGTAGTATTGGGACTAGCGGGGGCCCGTACCAAGAGACCCAGTACTTC. Amino acid sequence: CASSIGTSGGPYQETQYF. The chain has TRBV19 and TRBJ2-5, with 14 positions matching TRBD2. Germline assignment: CDR1 LNHDA and CDR2 SQIVND (reference sequence). The CDR3 loop spans 18 amino acids. The ends lost 3 bases at V and 0 bases at J; junction bases unmatched: 6. Full variable domain (rest looked up from reference TRBV19 and TRBJ2-5): DGGITQSPKYLFRKEGQNVTLSCEQNLNHDAMYWYRQDPGQGLRLIYYSQIVNDFQKGDIAEGYSVSREKKESFPLTVTSAQKNPTAFYLCASSIGTSGGPYQETQYFGPGTRLLVL.

The gene calls are TRBV7-9 and TRBJ2-7; TRBD2 might be the D (6 bases). V was shortened by 5 bases and J by 5 bases, with 16 bases between the two germline ends. This CDR3 is 14 amino acids long. The germline V gene encodes CDR1 SEHNR and CDR2 FQNEAQ (reference sequence). The CDR3 coding sequence is TGTGCCAGCAGCGGGAGGACTGTCGGGGACGAGCAGTACTTC. Translated: CASSGRTVGDEQYF.

DNA of the CDR3: TGTGCCAGCAGTGAACGAATCACAGGGGTTGGAAATGAGCAGTTCTTC. It encodes CASSERITGVGNEQFF. The V call is TRBV6-1, the J call TRBJ2-1; 7 bases fit TRBD1. This CDR3 contains 16 residues. V trimming: 2 bases; J trimming: 7 bases; junction bases outside the gene matches: 11. Germline V gives CDR1 MNHNS, CDR2 SASEGT.

This clone was seen a few times. This chain joins TRBV2 and TRBJ1-5; no definite D call. V dropped 5 bases and J dropped 4 bases, with 9 bases sitting between them. CDR3 length: 13 amino acids. Germline V lookup: CDR1 SNHLY, CDR2 FYNNEI. CDR3 DNA: TGTGCCAGCAGTTTTGACGGGAATCAGCCCCAGCATTTT. It yields the protein CASSFDGNQPQHF.

This chain links TRBV7-8 with TRBJ1-2, with 11 nucleotides matching TRBD1. Germline CDR1 is SGHVS and CDR2 is FQNEAQ. Trimming cost V 4 bases and J 8 bases; bases outside gene matches: 3. CDR3 length equals 13 residues. For the CDR3, the DNA is TGTGCCAGCAGCTGGGGACAGGGGGTAGGCTACACCTTC. Residues: CASSWGQGVGYTF.

The genes are TRBV7-9 and TRBJ2-7; D is possibly TRBD1 (6 bases). The CDR3 runs 13 residues. Trimming pared 4 bases from V and 7 bases from J, leaving 14 bases between. CDR1 is SEHNR and CDR2 is FQNEAQ in the germline V gene (reference sequence). CDR3 sequence: CASSSGVRWEQYF. The CDR3 nucleotides read TGTGCCAGCAGCTCAGGGGTGCGTTGGGAGCAGTACTTC.

The chain recombines TRBV9 with TRBJ1-1; D uncertain. The CDR3 loop spans 11 amino acids. V lost 8 bases to trimming and J lost 6 bases, with 11 bases between them. CDR1 and CDR2 (germline): SGDLS, YYNGEE. CDR3: CASSIPPEAFF. The CDR3 region has the DNA TGTGCCAGTTCCATCCCCCCTGAAGCTTTCTTT.

V and J are TRBV11-3 and TRBJ1-1; D possibly corresponds to TRBD1 (5 bases). The CDR3 runs to 14 residues. V was clipped by 5 bases and J by 0 bases, with 10 bases between them. CDR1 is SGHNT, CDR2 YENEEA, per germline. The CDR3 reads CASSAGPMNTEAFF. The CDR3 DNA reads as TGTGCCAGCAGCGCGGGACCGATGAACACTGAAGCTTTCTTT.

The chain combines TRBV25-1 with TRBJ2-2; possible D gene TRBD1, 5 bases. The CDR3 loop spans 14 amino acids. CDR1 and CDR2 from the germline V gene are MGHDK and SYGVNS. Trimming took off 4 bases at V and 7 bases at J, with 13 bases between the two ends. The CDR3: CASSGKGLNGELFF. The CDR3 DNA sequence: TGTGCCAGCAGTGGCAAGGGGCTCAACGGGGAGCTGTTTTTT.

This sequence joins TRBV4-3 and TRBJ1-4; 10 positions agree with TRBD1. V dropped 4 bases and J dropped 4; count of bases not matched to a gene: 3. Germline CDR1 reads LGHNA; CDR2 reads YSLEER. There are 15 residues in the CDR3. CDR3 bases: TGCGCCAGCAGCCTCGGACAGGGGGATAATGAAAAACTGTTTTTT. Its translation is CASSLGQGDNEKLFF.

The V call is TRBV5-6, the J call TRBJ1-1; no definite D call. The V gene's germline CDR1 is SGHDT and CDR2 YYEEEE. This CDR3 is built from 16 residues. Trimming left V 7 bases short and J 0 bases short, with 19 bases between. The CDR3: CASLHLRVGMNTEAFF. The CDR3 DNA reads as TGTGCCAGCCTCCACCTCCGGGTCGGGATGAACACTGAAGCTTTCTTT.